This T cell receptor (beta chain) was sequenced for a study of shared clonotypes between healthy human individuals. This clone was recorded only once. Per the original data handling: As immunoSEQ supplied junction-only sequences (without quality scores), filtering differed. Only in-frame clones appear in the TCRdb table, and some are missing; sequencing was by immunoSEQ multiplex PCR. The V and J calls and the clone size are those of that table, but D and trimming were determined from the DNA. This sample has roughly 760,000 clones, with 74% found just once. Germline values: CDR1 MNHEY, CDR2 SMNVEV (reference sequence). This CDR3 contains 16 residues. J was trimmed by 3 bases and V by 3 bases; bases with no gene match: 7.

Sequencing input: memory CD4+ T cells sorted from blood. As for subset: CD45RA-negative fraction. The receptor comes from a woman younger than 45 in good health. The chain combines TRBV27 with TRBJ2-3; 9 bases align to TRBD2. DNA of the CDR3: TGTGCCAGCAGTTTGTCTAGCGGGACTAGTACAGATACGCAGTATTTT. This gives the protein CASSLSSGTSTDTQYF.